The present T cell receptor beta chain was sequenced within a study of regulatory T cells in long-lasting Graves disease. Time point indicated: newly diagnosed GD, antithyroid drugs for less than 3 months. RNA extracted from PBMCs served as the sequencing template. According to the study, TCR beta libraries were built with iRepertoire HTBI primers and CDR3-region Arm-PCR. Each CDR3 protein gets one entry after TCRdb re-called the multiplex PCR reads with MiXCR. The sample shows about 520,000 distinct CDR3 sequences, 12% of them seen only once. This clonotype has ten or more counts. V was clipped by 3 bases and J by 3 bases; unmatched bases: 2. Germline loops: CDR1 MDHEN, CDR2 SYDVKM. CDR3 length equals 15 residues. The same data also went into a second study, on T cells in Graves' hyperthyroidism and ophthalmopathy.

This clonotype originated in a woman in her 30s with Graves disease. The source material was peripheral blood mononuclear cells (PBMCs), sampled at new diagnosis, from a patient treated with antithyroid drugs. This rearrangement joins TRBV28 to TRBJ2-2; the match to TRBD1 covers 9 bases. CDR3 bases: TGTGCCAGCAGTTTCGGGGACAGGGACACCGGGGAGCTGTTTTTT. This translates into CASSFGDRDTGELFF.